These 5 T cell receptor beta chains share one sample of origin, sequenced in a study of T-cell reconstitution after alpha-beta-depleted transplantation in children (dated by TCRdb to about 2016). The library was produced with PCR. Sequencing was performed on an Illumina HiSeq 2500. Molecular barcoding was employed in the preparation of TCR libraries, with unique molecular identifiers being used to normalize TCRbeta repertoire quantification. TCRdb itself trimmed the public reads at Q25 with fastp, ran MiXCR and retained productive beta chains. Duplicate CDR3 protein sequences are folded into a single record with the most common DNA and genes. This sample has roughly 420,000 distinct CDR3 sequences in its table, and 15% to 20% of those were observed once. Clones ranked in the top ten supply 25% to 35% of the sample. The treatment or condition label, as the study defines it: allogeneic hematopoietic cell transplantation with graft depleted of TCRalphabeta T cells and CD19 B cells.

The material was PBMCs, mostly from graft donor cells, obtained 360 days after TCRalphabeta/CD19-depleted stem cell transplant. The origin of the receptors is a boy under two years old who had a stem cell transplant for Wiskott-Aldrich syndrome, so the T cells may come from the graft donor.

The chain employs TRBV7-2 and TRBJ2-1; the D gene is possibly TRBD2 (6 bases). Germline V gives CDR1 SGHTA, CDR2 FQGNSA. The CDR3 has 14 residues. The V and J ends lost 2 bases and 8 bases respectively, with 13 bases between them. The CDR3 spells CASSLNGASDEQFF. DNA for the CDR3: TGTGCCAGCAGCTTAAATGGTGCTAGCGATGAGCAGTTCTTC.

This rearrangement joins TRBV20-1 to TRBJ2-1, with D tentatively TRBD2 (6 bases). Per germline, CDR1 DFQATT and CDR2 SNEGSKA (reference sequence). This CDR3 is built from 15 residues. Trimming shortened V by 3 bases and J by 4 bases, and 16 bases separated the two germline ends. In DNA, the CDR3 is TGCAGTGCTAGCTGTCGCGGGAACAGATACAATGAGCAGTTCTTC. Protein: CSASCRGNRYNEQFF.

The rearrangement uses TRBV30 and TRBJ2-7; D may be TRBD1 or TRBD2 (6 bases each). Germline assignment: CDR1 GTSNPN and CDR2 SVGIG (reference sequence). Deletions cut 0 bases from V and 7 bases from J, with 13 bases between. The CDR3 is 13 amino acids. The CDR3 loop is CAWSVPGAREQYF. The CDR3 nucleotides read TGTGCCTGGAGTGTCCCGGGGGCGCGAGAGCAGTACTTC.

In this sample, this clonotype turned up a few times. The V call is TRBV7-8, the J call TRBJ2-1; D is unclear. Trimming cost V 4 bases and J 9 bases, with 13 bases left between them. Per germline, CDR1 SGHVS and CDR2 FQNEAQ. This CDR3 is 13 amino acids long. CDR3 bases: TGTGCCAGCAGCTCGCACCGGACCACTGAGCAGTTCTTC. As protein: CASSSHRTTEQFF.

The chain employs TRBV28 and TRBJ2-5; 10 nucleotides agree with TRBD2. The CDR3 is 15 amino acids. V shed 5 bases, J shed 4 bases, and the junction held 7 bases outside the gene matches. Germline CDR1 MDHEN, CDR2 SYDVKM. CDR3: CASSPRIAGGETQYF. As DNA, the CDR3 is TGTGCCAGCAGTCCCCGGATAGCGGGGGGAGAGACCCAGTACTTC.